The text below deals with one T cell receptor beta chain. Its antigen remains unidentified. This specimen comes from a study of T cell responses to AZD1222 COVID-19 vaccine. General study results and limits: Seropositive status at baseline applied to only a handful of AZD1222 recipients. White British ancestry dominated among donors, who included more females, and clonal diversity was possibly underestimated.

Germline assignment: CDR1 SNHLY and CDR2 FYNNEI. The CDR3 spans 15 residues. Trimming shortened V by 2 bases and J by 1 base, and 8 bases separated the two germline ends. Here immunoSEQ multiplex PCR was the method, and the copy in TCRdb shows in-frame clones only, minus some. The repertoire holds about 170,000 clones, with 90% to 95% as singletons. The sample consisted of peripheral blood, taken on day 0 of AZD1222 vaccination. The sequence was obtained from an adult in good health. The V gene is TRBV2, the J gene TRBJ2-2; perhaps TRBD2 as D (5 bases). The CDR3: CASSEIGGNTGELFF. The CDR3, as DNA: TGTGCCAGCAGTGAAATTGGAGGGAACACCGGGGAGCTGTTTTTT.